This T cell receptor (beta chain) came from a study of blood T cell repertoires in COVID-19. Turning to the study itself: In each case, the material was cDNA or gDNA derived from T cells, B-cell-depleted T cells, or PBMCs.

CDR3 length equals 14 residues. In germline, CDR1 is SGHRS, CDR2 YFSETQ. V was shortened by 4 bases and J by 2 bases, with 13 bases between the two germline ends. Data came from immunoSEQ multiplex PCR; TCRdb stores just in-frame clones and leaves some out. Of fewer than 300,000 clones listed, around 84% were seen once; the top ten hold roughly 1.6%. This clone was seen a single time. Material: peripheral blood. V and J are TRBV5-1 and TRBJ2-7; weak D call: TRBD1 (6 bases). The source of this sequence is a human donor with COVID-19, enrolled during active disease. The donor label of this sample is uncertain. The CDR3 nucleotides read TGCGCCAGCAGCCCCGTGACAGGCCCCTACGAGCAGTACTTC. It translates to CASSPVTGPYEQYF.